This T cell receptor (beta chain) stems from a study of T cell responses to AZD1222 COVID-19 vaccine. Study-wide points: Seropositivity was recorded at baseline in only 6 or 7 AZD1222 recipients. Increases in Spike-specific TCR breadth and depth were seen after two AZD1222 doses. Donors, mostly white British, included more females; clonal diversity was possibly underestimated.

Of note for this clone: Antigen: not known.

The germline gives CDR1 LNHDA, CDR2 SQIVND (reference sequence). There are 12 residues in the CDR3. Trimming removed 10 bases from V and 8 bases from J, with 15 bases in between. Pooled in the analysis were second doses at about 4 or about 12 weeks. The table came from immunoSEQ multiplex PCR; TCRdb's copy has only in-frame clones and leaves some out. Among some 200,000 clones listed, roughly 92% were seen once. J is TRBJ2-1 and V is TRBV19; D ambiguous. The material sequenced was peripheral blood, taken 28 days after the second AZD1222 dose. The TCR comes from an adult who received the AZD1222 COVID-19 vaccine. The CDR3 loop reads CATQTGIYEQFF. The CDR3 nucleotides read TGTGCCACCCAAACCGGCATCTATGAGCAGTTCTTC.